The clone carrying this T cell receptor beta chain showed up just once. The antigen is undetermined. This specimen includes other DNA sequences encoding the same CDR3. This entry comes from a study of shared clonotypes between healthy human individuals. Study-wide background: Every donor yielded three CD4 naive, three CD4 memory, two CD8 naive and one CD8 memory plate.

The authors ran the assay at deep level. The data were produced by immunoSEQ multiplex PCR, yet TCRdb's version contains in-frame clones alone and is incomplete. The sample includes around 940,000 clones, 70% to 85% seen only once; the top ten take around 1.5%. V dropped 4 bases and J dropped 1 base, with 10 bases sitting between them. Per the germline V gene, CDR1 is LNHDA and CDR2 is SQIVND (reference sequence). CDR3 length: 14 amino acids. Study observations and caveats: The four-donor shared clonotypes exceeded non-shared clonotypes in generation probability, with non-shared ones scoring lower.

The origin of this receptor is a man between 18 and 35 years old in good health. Sequencing was performed on memory CD4+ T cells sorted from blood. Subset denoted: CD45RA-negative fraction. The chain employs TRBV19 and TRBJ2-5, with a tentative D call TRBD2 (6 bases). As DNA, the CDR3 is TGTGCCAGTAGTAACGGGGGAATCCAAGAGACCCAGTACTTC. Its protein is CASSNGGIQETQYF.